Given below is one TCR beta chain in context. What it recognizes is unknown. V shed 3 bases and J 2 bases; nucleotides not matched to a gene: 2. The V gene's germline CDR1 is SGDLS and CDR2 YYNGEE. The CDR3 sequence is 14 residues long. This record belongs to a study of T cell responses to AZD1222 COVID-19 vaccine. Study-wide results and caveats: Among the donors, most were white British and more were female, and clonal diversity was possibly underestimated. An increase in Spike-specific TCR breadth and depth was observed after two AZD1222 doses.

The repertoire was sequenced with immunoSEQ multiplex PCR; TCRdb's copy has only in-frame clones and lacks some. The table shows 100,000 to 150,000 clones, with about 89% occurring only once. The clonotype was recovered from an adult in good health. The sample in question was peripheral blood, obtained on day 0 of MenACWY control vaccination. The chain recombines TRBV9 with TRBJ2-1; 7 bases line up with TRBD2. The CDR3 nucleotides are TGTGCCAGCAGCGGGGGACTACCCTACAATGAGCAGTTCTTC. Amino acid sequence: CASSGGLPYNEQFF.